This T cell receptor beta chain derives from a study of vaccination and CD4 T cells after COVID-19. Study-level background: It was a median about 99 days after diagnosis, with a range of 35 to 161, that post-COVID samples were drawn. Median time from second vaccine dose to sampling was 72 days (14 to 241).

CDR1 is MDHEN, CDR2 SYDVKM, per germline. V lost 4 bases and J lost 11, with 15 bases in between. The CDR3 length is 14 residues. On this clonotype itself: Its cognate antigen is unknown.

Cultured CD4+ T cell DNA was sequenced using the Oncomine TCR Beta short-read assay. Genomic DNA was drawn out of CD4+ T cells grown in culture. From the PCR reads, TCRdb called clonotypes with MiXCR, one entry per CDR3 protein. The table shows roughly 12,000 distinct CDR3 sequences, with around 40% occurring only once. The treatment: 10-day PBMC culture with coronavirus spike peptide pools or control peptides (ViraFEST assay). Half the medium was exchanged for fresh IL-2 medium on days 3 and 7. The V call is TRBV28, the J call TRBJ1-6; weak D call: TRBD1 (6 bases). The sequencing sample was made of cultured CD4+ T cells from blood. The source of this sequence is a human donor with COVID-19. CDR3 coding DNA: TGTGCCAGCAGTTCTGGACAGTATCGTCCACCCCTCCACTTT. This codes for CASSSGQYRPPLHF.